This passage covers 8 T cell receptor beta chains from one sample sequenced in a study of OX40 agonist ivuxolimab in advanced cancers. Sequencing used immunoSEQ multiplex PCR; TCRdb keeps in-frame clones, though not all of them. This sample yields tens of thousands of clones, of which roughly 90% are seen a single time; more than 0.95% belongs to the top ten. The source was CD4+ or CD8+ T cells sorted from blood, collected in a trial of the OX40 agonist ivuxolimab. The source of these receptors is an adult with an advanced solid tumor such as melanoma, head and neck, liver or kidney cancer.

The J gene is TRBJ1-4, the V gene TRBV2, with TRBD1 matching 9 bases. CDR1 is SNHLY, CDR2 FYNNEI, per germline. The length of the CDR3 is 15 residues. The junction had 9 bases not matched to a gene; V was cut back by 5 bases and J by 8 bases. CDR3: CASSRLGQGGEKLFF. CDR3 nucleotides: TGTGCCAGCAGTCGACTGGGACAGGGTGGGGAAAAACTGTTTTTT.

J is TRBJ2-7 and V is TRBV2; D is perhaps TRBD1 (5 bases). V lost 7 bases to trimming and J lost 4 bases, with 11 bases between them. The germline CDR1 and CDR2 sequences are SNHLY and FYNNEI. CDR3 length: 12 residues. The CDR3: CASKWQGYEQYF. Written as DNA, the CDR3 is TGTGCCAGCAAATGGCAGGGTTACGAGCAGTACTTC.

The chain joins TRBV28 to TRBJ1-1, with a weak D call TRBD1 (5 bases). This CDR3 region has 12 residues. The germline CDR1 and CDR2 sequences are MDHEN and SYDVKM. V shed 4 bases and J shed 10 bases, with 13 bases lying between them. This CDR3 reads CASSSAGRGAFF. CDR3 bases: TGTGCCAGCAGTTCCGCAGGGCGGGGAGCTTTCTTT. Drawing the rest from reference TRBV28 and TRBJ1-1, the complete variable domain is DVKVTQSSRYLVKRTGEKVFLECVQDMDHENMFWYRQDPGLGLRLIYFSYDVKMKEKGDIPEGYSVSREKKERFSLILESASTNQTSMYLCASSSAGRGAFFGQGTRLTVV.

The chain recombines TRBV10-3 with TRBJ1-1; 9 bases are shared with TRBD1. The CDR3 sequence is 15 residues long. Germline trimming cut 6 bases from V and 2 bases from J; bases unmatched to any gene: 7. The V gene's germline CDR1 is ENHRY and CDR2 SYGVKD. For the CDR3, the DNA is TGTGCCATCAGAACTGAGACAGGGGGAAACACTGAAGCTTTCTTT. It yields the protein CAIRTETGGNTEAFF.

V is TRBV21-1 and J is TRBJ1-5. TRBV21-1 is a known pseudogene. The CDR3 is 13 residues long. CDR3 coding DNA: TGTGCCAGCAGCAAAGACGAGAATCAGCCCCAGCATTTT. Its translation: CASSKDENQPQHF.

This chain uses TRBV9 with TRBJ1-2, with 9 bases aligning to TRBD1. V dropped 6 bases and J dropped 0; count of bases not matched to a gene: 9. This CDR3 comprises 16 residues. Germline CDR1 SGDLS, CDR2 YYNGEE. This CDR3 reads CASTLGQGISNYGYTF. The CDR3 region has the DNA TGTGCCAGCACCCTCGGACAGGGGATTTCTAACTATGGCTACACCTTC.

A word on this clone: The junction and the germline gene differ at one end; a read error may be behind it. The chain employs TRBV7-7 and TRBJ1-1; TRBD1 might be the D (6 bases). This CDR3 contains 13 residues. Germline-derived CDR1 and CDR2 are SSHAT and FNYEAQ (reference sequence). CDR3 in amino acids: CASSPQGNTEAFF. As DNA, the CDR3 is TGTGCTAGCAGCCCACAGGGGAACACTGAAGCTTTCTTT. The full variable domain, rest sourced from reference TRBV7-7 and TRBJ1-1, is GAGVSQSPRYKVTKRGQDVTLRCDPISSHATLYWYQQALGQGPEFLTYFNYEAQPDKSGLPSDRFSAERPEGSISTLTIQRTEQRDSAMYRCASSPQGNTEAFFGQGTRLTVV.

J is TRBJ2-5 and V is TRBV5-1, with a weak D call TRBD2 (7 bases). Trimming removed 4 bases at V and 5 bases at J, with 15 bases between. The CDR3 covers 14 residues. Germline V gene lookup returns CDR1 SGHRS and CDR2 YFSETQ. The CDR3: CASSLGRGGETQYF. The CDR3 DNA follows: TGCGCCAGCAGCCTTGGACGCGGGGGCGAGACCCAGTACTTC. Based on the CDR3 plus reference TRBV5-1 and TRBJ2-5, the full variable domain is KAGVTQTPRYLIKTRGQQVTLSCSPISGHRSVSWYQQTPGQGLQFLFEYFSETQRNKGNFPGRFSGRQFSNSRSEMNVSTLELGDSALYLCASSLGRGGETQYFGPGTRLLVL.